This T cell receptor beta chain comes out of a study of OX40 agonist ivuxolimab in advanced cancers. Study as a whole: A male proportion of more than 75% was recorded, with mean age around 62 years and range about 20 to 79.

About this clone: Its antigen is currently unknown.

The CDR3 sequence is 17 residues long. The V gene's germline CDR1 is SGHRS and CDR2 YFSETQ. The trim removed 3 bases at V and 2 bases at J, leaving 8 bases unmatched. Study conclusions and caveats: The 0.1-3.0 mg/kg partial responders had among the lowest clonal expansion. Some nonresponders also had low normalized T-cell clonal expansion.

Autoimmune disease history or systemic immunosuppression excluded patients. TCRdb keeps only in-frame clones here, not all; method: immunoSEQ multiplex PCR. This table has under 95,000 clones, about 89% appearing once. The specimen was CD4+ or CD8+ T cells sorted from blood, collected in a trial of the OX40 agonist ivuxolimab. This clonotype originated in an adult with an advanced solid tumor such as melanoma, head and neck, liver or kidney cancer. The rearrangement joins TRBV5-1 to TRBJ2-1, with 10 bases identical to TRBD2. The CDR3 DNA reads TGCGCCAGCAGCTCCACCCCAAGCGGGGGGGCCTACAATGAGCAGTTCTTC. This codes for CASSSTPSGGAYNEQFF.